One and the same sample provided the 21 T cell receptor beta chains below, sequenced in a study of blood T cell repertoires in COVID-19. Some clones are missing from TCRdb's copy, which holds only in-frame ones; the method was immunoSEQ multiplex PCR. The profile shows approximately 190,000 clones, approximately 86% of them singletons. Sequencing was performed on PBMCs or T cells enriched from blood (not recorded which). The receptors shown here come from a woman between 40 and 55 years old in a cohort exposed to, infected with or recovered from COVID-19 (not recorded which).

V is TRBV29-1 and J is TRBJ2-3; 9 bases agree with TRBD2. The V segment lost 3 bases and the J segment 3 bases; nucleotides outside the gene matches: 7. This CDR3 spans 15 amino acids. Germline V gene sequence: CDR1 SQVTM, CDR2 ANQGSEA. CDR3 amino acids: CSVEGISGSTDTQYF. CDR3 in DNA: TGCAGCGTTGAGGGGATTAGCGGGAGTACAGATACGCAGTATTTT.

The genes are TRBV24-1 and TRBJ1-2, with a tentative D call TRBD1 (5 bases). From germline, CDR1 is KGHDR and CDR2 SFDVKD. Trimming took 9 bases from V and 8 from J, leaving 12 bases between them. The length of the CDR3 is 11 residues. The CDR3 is CATWGGAGYTF. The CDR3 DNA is TGTGCCACCTGGGGAGGGGCCGGCTACACCTTC.

The CDR3 DNA reads TGTGCCAGGGGACTAGCGGGGGGACCCACAGATACGCAGTATTTT. Translation: CARGLAGGPTDTQYF. J is TRBJ2-3 and V is TRBV2; 15 positions match TRBD2. The germline CDR1 and CDR2 sequences are SNHLY and FYNNEI. V lost 9 bases and J lost 2; bases outside the gene matches: 3. The CDR3 is 15 amino acids.

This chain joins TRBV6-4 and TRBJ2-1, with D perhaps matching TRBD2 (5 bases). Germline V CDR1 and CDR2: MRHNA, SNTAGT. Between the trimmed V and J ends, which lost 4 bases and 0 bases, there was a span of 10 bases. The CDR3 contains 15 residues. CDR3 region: CASSGESSSYNEQFF. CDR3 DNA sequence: TGTGCCAGCAGTGGGGAGTCTAGCTCCTACAATGAGCAGTTCTTC.

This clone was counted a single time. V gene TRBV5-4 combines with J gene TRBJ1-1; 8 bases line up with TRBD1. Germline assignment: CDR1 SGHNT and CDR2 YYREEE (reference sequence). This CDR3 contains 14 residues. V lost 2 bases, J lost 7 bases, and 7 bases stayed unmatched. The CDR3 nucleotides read TGTGCCAGCAGCTTCAGGGGGCTTGAGGGTGAAGCTTTCTTT. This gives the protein CASSFRGLEGEAFF. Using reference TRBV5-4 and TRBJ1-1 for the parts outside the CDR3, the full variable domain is ETGVTQSPTHLIKTRGQQVTLRCSSQSGHNTVSWYQQALGQGPQFIFQYYREEENGRGNFPPRFSGLQFPNYSSELNVNALELDDSALYLCASSFRGLEGEAFFGQGTRLTVV.

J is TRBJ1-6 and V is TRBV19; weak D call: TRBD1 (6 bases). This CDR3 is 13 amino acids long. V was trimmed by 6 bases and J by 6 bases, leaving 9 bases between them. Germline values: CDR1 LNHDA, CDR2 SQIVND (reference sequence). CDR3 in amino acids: CASSWGLNSPLHF. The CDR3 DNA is TGTGCCAGTAGCTGGGGGCTTAATTCACCCCTCCACTTT. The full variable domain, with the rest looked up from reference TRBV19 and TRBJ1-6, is DGGITQSPKYLFRKEGQNVTLSCEQNLNHDAMYWYRQDPGQGLRLIYYSQIVNDFQKGDIAEGYSVSREKKESFPLTVTSAQKNPTAFYLCASSWGLNSPLHFGNGTRLTVT.

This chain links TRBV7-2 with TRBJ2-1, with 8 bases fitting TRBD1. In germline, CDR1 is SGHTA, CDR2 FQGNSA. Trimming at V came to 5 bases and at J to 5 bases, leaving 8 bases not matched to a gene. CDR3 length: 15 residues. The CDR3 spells CASSAPHRGNNEQFF. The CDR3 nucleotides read TGTGCCAGCAGCGCACCACACAGGGGGAACAATGAGCAGTTCTTC.

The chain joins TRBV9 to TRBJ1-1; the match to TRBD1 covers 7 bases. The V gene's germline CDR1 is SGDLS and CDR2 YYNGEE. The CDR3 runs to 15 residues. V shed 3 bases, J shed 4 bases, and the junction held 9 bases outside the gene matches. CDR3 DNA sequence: TGTGCCAGCAGCGGGCGACAGGGTAGGGGCACTGAAGCTTTCTTT. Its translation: CASSGRQGRGTEAFF.

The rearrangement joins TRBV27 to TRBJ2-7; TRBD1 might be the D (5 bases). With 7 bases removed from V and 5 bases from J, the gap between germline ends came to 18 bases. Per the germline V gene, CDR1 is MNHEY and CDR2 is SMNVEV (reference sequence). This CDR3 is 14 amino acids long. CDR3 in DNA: TGTGCCAGCACAGGTGGGGCCCTGAGGAACGAGCAGTACTTC. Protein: CASTGGALRNEQYF.

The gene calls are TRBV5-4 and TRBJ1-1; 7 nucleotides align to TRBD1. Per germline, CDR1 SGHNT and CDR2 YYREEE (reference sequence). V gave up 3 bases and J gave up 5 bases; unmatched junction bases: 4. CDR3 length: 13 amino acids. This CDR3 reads CASSWQGGTEAFF. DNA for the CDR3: TGTGCCAGCAGCTGGCAGGGGGGTACTGAAGCTTTCTTT.

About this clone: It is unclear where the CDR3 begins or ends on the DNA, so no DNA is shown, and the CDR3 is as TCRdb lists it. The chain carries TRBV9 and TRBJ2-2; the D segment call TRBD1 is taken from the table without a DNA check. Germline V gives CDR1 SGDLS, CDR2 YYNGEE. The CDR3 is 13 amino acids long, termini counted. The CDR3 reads CASSVASGTPVGF.

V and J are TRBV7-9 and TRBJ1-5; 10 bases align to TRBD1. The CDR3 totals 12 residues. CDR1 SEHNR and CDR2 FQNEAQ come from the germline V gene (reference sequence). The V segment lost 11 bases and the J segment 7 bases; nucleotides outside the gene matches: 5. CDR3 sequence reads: CASGTGDQPQHF. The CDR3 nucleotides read TGTGCCTCAGGGACAGGGGACCAGCCCCAGCATTTT.

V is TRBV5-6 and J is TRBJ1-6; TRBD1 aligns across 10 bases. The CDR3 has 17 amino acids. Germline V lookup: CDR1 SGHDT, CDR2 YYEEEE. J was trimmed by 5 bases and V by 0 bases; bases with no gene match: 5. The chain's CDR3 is CASSLGQGAPNNSPLHF. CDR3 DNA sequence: TGTGCCAGCAGCTTGGGACAGGGGGCCCCTAATAATTCACCCCTCCACTTT.

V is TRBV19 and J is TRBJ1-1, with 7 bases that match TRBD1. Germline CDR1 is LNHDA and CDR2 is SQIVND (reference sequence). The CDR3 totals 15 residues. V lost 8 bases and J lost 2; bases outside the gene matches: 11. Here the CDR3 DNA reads TGTGCCAGTTTCAAGGGGACAGAATTTAACACTGAAGCTTTCTTT. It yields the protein CASFKGTEFNTEAFF.

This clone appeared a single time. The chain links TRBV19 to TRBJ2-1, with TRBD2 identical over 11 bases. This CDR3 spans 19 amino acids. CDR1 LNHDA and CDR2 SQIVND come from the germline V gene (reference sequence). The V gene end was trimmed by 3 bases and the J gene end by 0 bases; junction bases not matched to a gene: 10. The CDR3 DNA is TGTGCCAGTAGTATTGTACTAGCGGGAGTCGGAAGCTCCTACAATGAGCAGTTCTTC. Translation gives CASSIVLAGVGSSYNEQFF. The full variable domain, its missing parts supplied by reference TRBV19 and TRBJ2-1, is DGGITQSPKYLFRKEGQNVTLSCEQNLNHDAMYWYRQDPGQGLRLIYYSQIVNDFQKGDIAEGYSVSREKKESFPLTVTSAQKNPTAFYLCASSIVLAGVGSSYNEQFFGPGTRLTVL.

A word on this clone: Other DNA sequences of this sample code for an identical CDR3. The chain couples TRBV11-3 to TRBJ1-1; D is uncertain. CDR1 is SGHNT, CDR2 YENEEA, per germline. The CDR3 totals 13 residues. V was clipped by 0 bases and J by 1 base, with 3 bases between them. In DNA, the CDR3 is TGTGCCAGCAGCTTAGACAGGAACACTGAAGCTTTCTTT. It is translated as CASSLDRNTEAFF. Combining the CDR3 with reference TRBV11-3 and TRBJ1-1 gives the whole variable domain EAGVVQSPRYKIIEKKQPVAFWCNPISGHNTLYWYLQNLGQGPELLIRYENEEAVDDSQLPKDRFSAERLKGVDSTLKIQPAELGDSAVYLCASSLDRNTEAFFGQGTRLTVV.

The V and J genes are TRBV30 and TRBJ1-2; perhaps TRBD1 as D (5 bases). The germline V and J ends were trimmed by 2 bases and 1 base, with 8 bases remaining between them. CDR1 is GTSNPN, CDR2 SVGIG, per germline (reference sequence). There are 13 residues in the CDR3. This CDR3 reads CAWSYDSNYGYTF. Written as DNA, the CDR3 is TGTGCCTGGAGTTATGACAGTAACTATGGCTACACCTTC.

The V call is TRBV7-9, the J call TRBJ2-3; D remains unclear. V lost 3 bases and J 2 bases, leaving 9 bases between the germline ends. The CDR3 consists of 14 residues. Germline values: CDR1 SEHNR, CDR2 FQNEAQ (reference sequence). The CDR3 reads CASSFGSTTDTQYF. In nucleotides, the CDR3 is TGTGCCAGCAGCTTCGGTAGTACCACAGATACGCAGTATTTT.

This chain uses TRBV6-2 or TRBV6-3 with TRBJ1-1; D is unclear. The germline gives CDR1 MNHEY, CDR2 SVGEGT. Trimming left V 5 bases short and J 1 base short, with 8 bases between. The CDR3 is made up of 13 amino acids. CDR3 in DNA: TGTGCCAGCAGTCCAGAACAGAACACTGAAGCTTTCTTT. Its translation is CASSPEQNTEAFF.

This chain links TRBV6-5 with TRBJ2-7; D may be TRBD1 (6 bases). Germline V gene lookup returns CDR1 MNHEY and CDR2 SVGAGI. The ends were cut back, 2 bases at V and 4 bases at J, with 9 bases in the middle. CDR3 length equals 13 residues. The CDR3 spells CASSYGTGYEQYF. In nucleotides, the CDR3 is TGTGCCAGCAGTTACGGAACAGGGTACGAGCAGTACTTC.

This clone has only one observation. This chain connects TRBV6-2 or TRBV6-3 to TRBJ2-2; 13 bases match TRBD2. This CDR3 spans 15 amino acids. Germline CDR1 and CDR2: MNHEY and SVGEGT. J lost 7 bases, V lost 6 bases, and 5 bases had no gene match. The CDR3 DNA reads TGTGCCAGCAGCCCACTAGCGGGGGGGCGCGGGGAGCTGTTTTTT. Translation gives CASSPLAGGRGELFF.